What follows is one TCR beta chain and its context. The CDR3 length is 15 residues. V was pared by 8 bases and J by 2 bases, with 8 bases of the junction left unmatched. Germline lookup yields CDR1 MNHNY and CDR2 SVGAGI (reference sequence). The record originates from a study of blood T cell repertoires in COVID-19. Across the study: Collection of acute and convalescent COVID-19 samples took place in the United States, Italy and Spain.

The authors' processing: Using reference gene primer amplification, nucleated cell counts were estimated. Produced via immunoSEQ multiplex PCR; TCRdb's table is partial and in-frame only. That table supplies the V and J calls and clone size; D and trimming were determined from the DNA. The sample lists some 160,000 clones; roughly nine tenths were seen once. The sequence was collected from a woman aged 55-70 years with active COVID-19. The source material was peripheral blood. The chain recombines TRBV6-6 with TRBJ1-5; TRBD1 matches at 8 bases. The CDR3 nucleotides read TGTGCCAGCGGCACGACAGGGGAACGCAATCAGCCCCAGCATTTT. It translates to CASGTTGERNQPQHF.